This TCR beta chain was identified during a study of cytotoxic CD8 clonotypes in ibrutinib-treated CLL. Study-wide context: Response samples came after a median roughly 11 months of treatment, range 6 to 36. The sample average was about 260,000 productive templates and tens of thousands of productive rearrangements.

Whole-study results and caveats: Before falling back toward baseline at progression, clonality had risen at the time of ibrutinib response.

Only in-frame clones appear in the TCRdb table, and some are missing; sequencing was by immunoSEQ multiplex PCR. This table holds roughly 45,000 clones, under 80% found once. A remark on this clone: No antigen is known for it.

Germline CDR1 is LNHDA and CDR2 is SQIVND (reference sequence). This CDR3 is 12 amino acids long. V gave up 0 bases and J gave up 7 bases, with 4 bases separating them. This chain joins TRBV19 and TRBJ2-4; D gene unclear. Material: PBMCs, obtained after 24 months of ibrutinib treatment. The sequence was obtained from a human donor with chronic lymphocytic leukemia. The CDR3, as DNA: TGTGCCAGTAGTATAGAGTGGAACATTCAGTACTTC. This codes for CASSIEWNIQYF.